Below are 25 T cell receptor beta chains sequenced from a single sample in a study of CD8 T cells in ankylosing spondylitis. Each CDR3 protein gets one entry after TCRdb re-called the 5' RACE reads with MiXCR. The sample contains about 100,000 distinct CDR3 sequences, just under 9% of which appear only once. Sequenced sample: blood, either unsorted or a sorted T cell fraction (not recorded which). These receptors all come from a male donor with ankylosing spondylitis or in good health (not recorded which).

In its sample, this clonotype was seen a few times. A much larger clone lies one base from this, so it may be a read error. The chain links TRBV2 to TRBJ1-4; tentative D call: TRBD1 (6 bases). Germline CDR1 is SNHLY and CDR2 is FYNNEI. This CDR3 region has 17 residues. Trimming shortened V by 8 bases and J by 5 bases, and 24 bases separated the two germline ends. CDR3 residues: CASCPLLQGPENEKLFF. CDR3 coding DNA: TGTGCCAGCTGCCCCCTCCTCCAGGGGCCGGAAAATGAAAAACTGTTTTTT.

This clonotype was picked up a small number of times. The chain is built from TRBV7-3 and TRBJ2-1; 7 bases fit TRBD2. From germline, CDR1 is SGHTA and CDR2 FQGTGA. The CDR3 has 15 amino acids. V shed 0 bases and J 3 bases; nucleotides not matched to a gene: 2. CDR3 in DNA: TGTGCCAGCAGCTTAACGAGCGGGGTCTACAATGAGCAGTTCTTC. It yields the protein CASSLTSGVYNEQFF.

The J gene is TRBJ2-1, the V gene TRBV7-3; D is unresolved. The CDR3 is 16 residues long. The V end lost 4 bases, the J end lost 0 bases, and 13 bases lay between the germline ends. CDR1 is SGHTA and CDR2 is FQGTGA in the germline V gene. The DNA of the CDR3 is TGTGCCAGCAGCTCCGACGACTCCCACTCCTACAATGAGCAGTTCTTC. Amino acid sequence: CASSSDDSHSYNEQFF.

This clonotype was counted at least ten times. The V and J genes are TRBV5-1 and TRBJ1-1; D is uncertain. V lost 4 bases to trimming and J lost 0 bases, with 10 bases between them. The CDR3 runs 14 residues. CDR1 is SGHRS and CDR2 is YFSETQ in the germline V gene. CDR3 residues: CASSPGAVNTEAFF. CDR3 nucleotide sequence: TGCGCCAGCAGCCCGGGAGCGGTGAACACTGAAGCTTTCTTT.

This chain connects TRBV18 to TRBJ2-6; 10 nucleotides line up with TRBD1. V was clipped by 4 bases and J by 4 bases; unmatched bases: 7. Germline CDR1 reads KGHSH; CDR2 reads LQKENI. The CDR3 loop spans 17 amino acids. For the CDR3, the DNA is TGTGCCAGCTCACGCTCCGGGACAGGGGCCGGGGCCAACGTCCTGACTTTC. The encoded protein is CASSRSGTGAGANVLTF.

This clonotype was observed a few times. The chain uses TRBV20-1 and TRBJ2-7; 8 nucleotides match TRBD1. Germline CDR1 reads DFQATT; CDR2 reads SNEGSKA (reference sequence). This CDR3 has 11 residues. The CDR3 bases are TGCTTCTGGGGACAGGCTCGGGAGCAGTACTTC. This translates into CFWGQAREQYF.

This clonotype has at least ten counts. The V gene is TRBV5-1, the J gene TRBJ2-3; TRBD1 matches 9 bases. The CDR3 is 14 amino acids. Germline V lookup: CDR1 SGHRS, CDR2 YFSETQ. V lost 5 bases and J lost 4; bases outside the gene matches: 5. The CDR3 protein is CASSPGTGPDTQYF. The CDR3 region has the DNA TGCGCCAGCAGTCCCGGGACAGGGCCAGATACGCAGTATTTT.

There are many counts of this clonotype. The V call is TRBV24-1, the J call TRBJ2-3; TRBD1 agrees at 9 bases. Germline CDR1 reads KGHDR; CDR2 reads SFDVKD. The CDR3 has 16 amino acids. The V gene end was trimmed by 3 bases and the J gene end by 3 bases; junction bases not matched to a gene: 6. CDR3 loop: CATSDLGQGLTDTQYF. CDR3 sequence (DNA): TGTGCCACCAGTGATCTGGGACAGGGATTAACAGATACGCAGTATTTT.

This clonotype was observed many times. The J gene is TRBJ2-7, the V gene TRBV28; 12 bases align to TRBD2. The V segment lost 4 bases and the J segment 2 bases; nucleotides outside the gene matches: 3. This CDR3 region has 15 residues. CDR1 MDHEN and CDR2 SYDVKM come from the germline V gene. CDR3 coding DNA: TGTGCCAGCAGTTCTAGCGGGGGGGGGACCTACGAGCAGTACTTC. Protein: CASSSSGGGTYEQYF. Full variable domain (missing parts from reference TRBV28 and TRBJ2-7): DVKVTQSSRYLVKRTGEKVFLECVQDMDHENMFWYRQDPGLGLRLIYFSYDVKMKEKGDIPEGYSVSREKKERFSLILESASTNQTSMYLCASSSSGGGTYEQYFGPGTRLTVT.

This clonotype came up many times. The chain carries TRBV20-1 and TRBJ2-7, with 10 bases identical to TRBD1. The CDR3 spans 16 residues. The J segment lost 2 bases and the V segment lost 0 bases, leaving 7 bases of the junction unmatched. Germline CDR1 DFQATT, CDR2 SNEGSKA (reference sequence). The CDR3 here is CSARDAGGQGTYEQYF. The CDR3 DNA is TGCAGTGCTAGAGATGCTGGGGGACAGGGGACCTACGAGCAGTACTTC.

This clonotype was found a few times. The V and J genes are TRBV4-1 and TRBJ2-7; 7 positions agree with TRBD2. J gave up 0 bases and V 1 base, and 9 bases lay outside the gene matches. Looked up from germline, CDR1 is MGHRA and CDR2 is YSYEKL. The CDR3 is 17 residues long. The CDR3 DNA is TGCGCCAGCAGCCAAGCCCATCGCGGGGGAAGCTCCTACGAGCAGTACTTC. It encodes CASSQAHRGGSSYEQYF.

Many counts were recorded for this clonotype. The DNA for the CDR3 is TGCAGTGCTAGTGACCGGGGGCGAGAGACCCAGTACTTC. This sequence encodes CSASDRGRETQYF. V is TRBV20-1 and J is TRBJ2-5, with D perhaps assigned TRBD1 or TRBD2 (6 bases each). This CDR3 has 13 amino acids. V was trimmed by 3 bases and J by 4 bases, leaving 12 bases between them. Germline V gives CDR1 DFQATT, CDR2 SNEGSKA (reference sequence).

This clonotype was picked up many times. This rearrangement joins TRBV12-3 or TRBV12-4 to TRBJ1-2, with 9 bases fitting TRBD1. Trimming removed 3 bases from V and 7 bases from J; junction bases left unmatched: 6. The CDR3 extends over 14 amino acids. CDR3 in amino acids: CASSFGGTGLGYTF. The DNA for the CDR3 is TGTGCCAGCAGTTTTGGTGGGACAGGGCTTGGCTACACCTTC.

Here the CDR3 reads CASSLDGLGQGPSDTQYF. DNA of the CDR3: TGTGCCAGCAGCTTAGACGGGCTGGGACAGGGCCCATCAGATACGCAGTATTTT. The chain uses TRBV11-2 and TRBJ2-3; TRBD1 matches at 9 bases. The CDR3 is made up of 18 amino acids. Germline CDR1 and CDR2: SGHAT and FQNNGV. The V and J ends lost 0 bases and 4 bases, in that order; junction bases with no gene match: 11. The entire variable domain, with the rest obtained from reference TRBV11-2 and TRBJ2-3, is as follows: EAGVAQSPRYKIIEKRQSVAFWCNPISGHATLYWYQQILGQGPKLLIQFQNNGVVDDSQLPKDRFSAERLKGVDSTLKIQPAKLEDSAVYLCASSLDGLGQGPSDTQYFGPGTRLTVL.

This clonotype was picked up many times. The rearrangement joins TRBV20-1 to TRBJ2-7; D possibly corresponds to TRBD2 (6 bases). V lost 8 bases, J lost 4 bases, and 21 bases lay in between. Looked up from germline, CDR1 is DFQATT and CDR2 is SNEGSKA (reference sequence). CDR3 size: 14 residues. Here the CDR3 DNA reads TGCAGTCCCTCCCACACGGACGGGACTTACGAGCAGTACTTC. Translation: CSPSHTDGTYEQYF.

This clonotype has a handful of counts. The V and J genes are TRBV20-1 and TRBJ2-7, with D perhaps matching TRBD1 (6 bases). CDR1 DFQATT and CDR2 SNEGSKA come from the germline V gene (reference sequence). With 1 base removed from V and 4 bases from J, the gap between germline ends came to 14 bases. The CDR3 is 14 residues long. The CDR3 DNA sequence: TGCAGTGCTAGAGGGGACACAACCATTTACGAGCAGTACTTC. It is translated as CSARGDTTIYEQYF.

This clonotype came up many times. The CDR3 DNA follows: TGTGCCAGCAGCCAGTGGACAGGGGGGAGTAACTATGGCTACACCTTC. Encoded protein: CASSQWTGGSNYGYTF. The genes are TRBV4-2 and TRBJ1-2, with 10 bases identical to TRBD1. Per the germline V gene, CDR1 is LGHNA and CDR2 is YNFKEQ. Losses at the gene ends were 3 bases for V and 1 base for J; bases not matched to a gene: 5. This CDR3 contains 16 residues.

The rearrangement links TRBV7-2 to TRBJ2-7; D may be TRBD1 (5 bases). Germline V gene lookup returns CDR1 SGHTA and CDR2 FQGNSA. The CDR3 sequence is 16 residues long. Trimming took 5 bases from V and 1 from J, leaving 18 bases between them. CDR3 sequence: CASSPLDSVGSYEQYF. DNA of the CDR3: TGTGCCAGCAGCCCGCTCGACAGTGTAGGGTCCTACGAGCAGTACTTC. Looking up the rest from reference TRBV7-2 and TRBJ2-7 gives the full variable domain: GAGVSQSPSNKVTEKGKDVELRCDPISGHTALYWYRQSLGQGLEFLIYFQGNSAPDKSGLPSDRFSAERTGGSVSTLTIQRTQQEDSAVYLCASSPLDSVGSYEQYFGPGTRLTVT.

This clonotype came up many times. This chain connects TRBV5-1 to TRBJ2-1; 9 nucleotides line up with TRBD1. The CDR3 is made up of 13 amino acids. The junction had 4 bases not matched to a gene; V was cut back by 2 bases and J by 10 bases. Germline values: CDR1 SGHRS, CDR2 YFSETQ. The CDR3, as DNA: TGCGCCAGCAGCTTCGGGACAGGGAACGAGCAGTTCTTC. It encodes CASSFGTGNEQFF.

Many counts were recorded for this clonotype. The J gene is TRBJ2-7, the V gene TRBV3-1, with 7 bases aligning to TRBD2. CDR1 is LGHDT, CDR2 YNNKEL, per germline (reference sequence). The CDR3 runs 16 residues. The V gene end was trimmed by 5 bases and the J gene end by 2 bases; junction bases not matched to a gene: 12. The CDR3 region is CASSDPLAVHPYEQYF. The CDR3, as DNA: TGTGCCAGCAGCGACCCGCTAGCGGTACACCCCTACGAGCAGTACTTC.

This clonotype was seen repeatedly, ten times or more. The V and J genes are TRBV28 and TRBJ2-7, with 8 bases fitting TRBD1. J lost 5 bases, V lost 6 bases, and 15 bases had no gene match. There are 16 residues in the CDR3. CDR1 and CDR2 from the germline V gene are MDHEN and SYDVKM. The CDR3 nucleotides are TGTGCCAGCAGCTCTGGCCCCGGACAGGGAATAGACGAGCAGTACTTC. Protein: CASSSGPGQGIDEQYF.

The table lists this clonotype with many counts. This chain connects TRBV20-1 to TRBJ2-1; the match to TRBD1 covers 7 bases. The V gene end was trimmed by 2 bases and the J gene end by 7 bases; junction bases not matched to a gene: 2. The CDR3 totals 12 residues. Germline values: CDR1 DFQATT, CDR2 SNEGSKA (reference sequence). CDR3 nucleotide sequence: TGCAGTGCTAGAATACAGGGGAATGAGCAGTTCTTC. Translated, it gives CSARIQGNEQFF.

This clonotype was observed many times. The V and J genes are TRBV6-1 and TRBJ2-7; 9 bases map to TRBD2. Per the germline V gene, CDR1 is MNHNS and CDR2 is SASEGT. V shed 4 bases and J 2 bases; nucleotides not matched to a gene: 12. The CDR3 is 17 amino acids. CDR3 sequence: CASSVRERTSAPYEQYF. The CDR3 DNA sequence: TGTGCCAGCAGTGTCAGAGAGAGGACTAGCGCTCCCTACGAGCAGTACTTC.

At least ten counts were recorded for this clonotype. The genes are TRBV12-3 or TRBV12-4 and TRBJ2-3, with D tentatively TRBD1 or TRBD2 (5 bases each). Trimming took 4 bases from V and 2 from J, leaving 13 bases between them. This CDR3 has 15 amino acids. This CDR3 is CASSWSGQVTDTQYF. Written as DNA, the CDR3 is TGTGCCAGCAGTTGGTCGGGGCAGGTCACAGATACGCAGTATTTT.

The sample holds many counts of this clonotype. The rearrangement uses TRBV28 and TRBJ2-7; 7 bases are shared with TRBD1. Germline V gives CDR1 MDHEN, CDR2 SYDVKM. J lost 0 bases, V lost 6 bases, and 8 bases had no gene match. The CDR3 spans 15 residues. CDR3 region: CASRGQDLSSYEQYF. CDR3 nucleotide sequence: TGTGCCAGCAGAGGACAGGACCTGAGCTCCTACGAGCAGTACTTC.